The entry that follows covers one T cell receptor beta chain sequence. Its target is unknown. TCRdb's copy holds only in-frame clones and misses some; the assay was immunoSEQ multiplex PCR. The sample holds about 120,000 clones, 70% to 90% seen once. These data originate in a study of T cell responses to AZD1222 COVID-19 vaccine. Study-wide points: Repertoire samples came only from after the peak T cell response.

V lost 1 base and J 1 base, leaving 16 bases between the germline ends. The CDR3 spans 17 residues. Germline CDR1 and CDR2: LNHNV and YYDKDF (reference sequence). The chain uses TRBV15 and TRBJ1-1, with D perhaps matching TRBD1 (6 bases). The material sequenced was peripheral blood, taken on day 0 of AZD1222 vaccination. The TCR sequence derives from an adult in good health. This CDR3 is CATSRGQGTFGNTEAFF. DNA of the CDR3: TGTGCCACCAGCAGAGGGCAGGGGACGTTTGGGAACACTGAAGCTTTCTTT. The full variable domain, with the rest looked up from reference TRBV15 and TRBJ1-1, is DAMVIQNPRYQVTQFGKPVTLSCSQTLNHNVMYWYQQKSSQAPKLLFHYYDKDFNNEADTPDNFQSRRPNTSFCFLDIRSPGLGDTAMYLCATSRGQGTFGNTEAFFGQGTRLTVV.